This T cell receptor (beta chain) was recovered during a study of CD8 T cells in ankylosing spondylitis. With V trimmed by 4 bases and J by 4 bases, 5 bases remained unmatched. The CDR3 is 15 residues long. CDR1 SGHRS and CDR2 YFSETQ come from the germline V gene. Overall study results and limits: The authors found the disease-linked clones to be CD8+ and relatively rare in peripheral blood. For ankylosing spondylitis blood, a TCR beta motif of eight or nine highly homologous variants appeared characteristic.

This clonotype was counted many times. As yet, its antigen is unknown. TCRdb reprocessed the 5' RACE reads via MiXCR and lists one record per CDR3 protein. The sample has under 150,000 distinct CDR3 sequences; approximately 9.7% are singletons. The rearrangement uses TRBV5-1 and TRBJ2-1; 10 bases line up with TRBD2. The sample consisted of blood, either unsorted or a sorted T cell fraction (not recorded which). This TCR derives from a male donor with ankylosing spondylitis or in good health (not recorded which). This CDR3 is CASSQREGRYNEQFF. In DNA form, the CDR3 reads TGCGCCAGCAGCCAGCGGGAGGGCCGGTACAATGAGCAGTTCTTC.